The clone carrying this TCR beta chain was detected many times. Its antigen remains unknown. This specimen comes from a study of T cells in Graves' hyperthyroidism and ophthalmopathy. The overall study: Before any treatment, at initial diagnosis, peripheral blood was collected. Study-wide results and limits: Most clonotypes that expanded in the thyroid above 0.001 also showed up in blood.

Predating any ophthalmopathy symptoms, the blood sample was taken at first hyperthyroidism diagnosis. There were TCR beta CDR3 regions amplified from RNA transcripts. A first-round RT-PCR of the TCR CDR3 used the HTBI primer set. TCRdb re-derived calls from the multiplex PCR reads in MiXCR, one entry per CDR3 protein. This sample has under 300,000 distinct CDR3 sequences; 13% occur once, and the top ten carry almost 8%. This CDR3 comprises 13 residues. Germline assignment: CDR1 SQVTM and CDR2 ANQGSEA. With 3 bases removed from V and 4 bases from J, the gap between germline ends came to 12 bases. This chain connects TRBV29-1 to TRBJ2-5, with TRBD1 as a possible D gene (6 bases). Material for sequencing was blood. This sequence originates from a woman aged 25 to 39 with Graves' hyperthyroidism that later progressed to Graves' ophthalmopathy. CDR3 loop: CSVDREGVETQYF. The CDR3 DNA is TGCAGCGTTGATCGCGAGGGGGTAGAGACCCAGTACTTC.